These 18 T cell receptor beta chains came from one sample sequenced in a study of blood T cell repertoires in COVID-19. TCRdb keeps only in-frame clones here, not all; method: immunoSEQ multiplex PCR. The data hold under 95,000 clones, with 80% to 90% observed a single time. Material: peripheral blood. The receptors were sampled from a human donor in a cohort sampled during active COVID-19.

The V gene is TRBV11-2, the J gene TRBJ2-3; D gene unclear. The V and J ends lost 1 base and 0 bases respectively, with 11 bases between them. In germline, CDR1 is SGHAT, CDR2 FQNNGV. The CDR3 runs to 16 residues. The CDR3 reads CASSLGGKTSTDTQYF. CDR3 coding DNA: TGTGCCAGCAGCTTAGGAGGAAAAACTAGCACAGATACGCAGTATTTT.

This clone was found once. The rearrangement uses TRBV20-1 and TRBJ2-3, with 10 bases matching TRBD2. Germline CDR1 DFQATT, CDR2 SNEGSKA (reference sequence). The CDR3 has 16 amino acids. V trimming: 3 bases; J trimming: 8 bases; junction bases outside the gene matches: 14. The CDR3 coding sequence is TGCAGTGCTAGTTCGGTAGCGGGAGGAATGGTGGGTACGCAGTATTTT. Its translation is CSASSVAGGMVGTQYF.

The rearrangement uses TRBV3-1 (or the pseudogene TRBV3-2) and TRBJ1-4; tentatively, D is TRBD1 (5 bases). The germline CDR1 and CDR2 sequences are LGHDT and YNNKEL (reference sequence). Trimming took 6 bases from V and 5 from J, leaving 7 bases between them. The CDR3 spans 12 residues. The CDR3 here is CASSHRNEKLFF. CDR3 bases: TGTGCCAGCAGTCACAGGAATGAAAAACTGTTTTTT.

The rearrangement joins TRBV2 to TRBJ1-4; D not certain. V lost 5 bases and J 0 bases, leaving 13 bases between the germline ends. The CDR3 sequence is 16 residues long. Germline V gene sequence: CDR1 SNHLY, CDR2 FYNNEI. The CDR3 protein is CASSHPGGSTNEKLFF. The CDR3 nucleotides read TGTGCCAGCAGTCATCCCGGAGGTTCAACTAATGAAAAACTGTTTTTT.

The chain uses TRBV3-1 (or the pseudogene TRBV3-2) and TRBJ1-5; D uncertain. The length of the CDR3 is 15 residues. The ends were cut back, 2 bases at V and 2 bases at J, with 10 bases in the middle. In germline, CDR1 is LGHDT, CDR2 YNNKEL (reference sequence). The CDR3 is CASSQQQAGNQPQHF. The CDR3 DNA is TGTGCCAGCAGCCAACAGCAAGCGGGCAATCAGCCCCAGCATTTT.

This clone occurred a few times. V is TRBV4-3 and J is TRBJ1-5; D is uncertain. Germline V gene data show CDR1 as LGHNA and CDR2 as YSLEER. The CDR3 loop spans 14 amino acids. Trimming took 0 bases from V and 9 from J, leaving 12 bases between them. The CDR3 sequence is CASSQDIGGRPQHF. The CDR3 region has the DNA TGCGCCAGCAGCCAAGACATAGGAGGGAGGCCCCAGCATTTT.

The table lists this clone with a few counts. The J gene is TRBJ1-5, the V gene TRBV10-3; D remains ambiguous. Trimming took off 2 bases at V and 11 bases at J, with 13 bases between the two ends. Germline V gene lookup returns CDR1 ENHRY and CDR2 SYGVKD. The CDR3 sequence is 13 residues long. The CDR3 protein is CAISEPVSGTQHF. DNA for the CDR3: TGTGCCATCAGTGAGCCCGTTTCGGGGACCCAGCATTTT.

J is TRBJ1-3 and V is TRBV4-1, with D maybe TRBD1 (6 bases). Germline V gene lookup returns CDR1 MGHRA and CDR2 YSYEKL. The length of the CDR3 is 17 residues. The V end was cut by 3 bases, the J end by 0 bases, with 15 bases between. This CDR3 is CASSQGRGQLSGNTIYF. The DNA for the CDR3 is TGCGCCAGCAGCCAGGGTCGAGGACAGCTCTCTGGAAACACCATATATTTT.

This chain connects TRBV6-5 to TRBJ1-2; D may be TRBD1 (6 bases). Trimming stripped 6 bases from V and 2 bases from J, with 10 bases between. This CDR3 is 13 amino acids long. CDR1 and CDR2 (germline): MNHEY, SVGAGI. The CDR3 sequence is CASRKGQNYGYTF. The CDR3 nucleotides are TGTGCCAGCAGGAAAGGACAGAACTATGGCTACACCTTC.

CDR3 sequence: CASSWGYRGETQYF. The CDR3 DNA sequence: TGCGCCAGCAGCTGGGGGTATCGGGGGGAGACCCAGTACTTC. The rearrangement uses TRBV5-1 and TRBJ2-5; D perhaps matches TRBD2 (6 bases). Germline V gene data show CDR1 as SGHRS and CDR2 as YFSETQ. The V end was cut by 3 bases, the J end by 5 bases, with 14 bases between. The CDR3 has 14 residues. Supplemented by reference TRBV5-1 and TRBJ2-5, the full variable domain reads KAGVTQTPRYLIKTRGQQVTLSCSPISGHRSVSWYQQTPGQGLQFLFEYFSETQRNKGNFPGRFSGRQFSNSRSEMNVSTLELGDSALYLCASSWGYRGETQYFGPGTRLLVL.

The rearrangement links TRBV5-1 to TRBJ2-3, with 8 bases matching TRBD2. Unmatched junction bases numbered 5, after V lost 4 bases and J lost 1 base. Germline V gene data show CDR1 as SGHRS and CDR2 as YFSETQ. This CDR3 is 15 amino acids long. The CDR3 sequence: CASSPPTSGTDTQYF. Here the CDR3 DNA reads TGCGCCAGCAGCCCCCCGACTAGCGGCACAGATACGCAGTATTTT.

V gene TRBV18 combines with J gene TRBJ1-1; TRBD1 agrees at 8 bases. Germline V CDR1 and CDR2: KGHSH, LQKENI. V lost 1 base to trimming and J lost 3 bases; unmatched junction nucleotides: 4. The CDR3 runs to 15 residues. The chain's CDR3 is CASSPRQGWDTEAFF. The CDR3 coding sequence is TGTGCCAGCTCACCACGACAGGGGTGGGACACTGAAGCTTTCTTT.

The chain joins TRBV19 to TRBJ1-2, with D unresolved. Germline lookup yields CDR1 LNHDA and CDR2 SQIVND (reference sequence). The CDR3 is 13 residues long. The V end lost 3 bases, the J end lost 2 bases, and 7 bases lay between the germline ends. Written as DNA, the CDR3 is TGTGCCAGTAGTATGGGCCAGAACTATGGCTACACCTTC. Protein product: CASSMGQNYGYTF.

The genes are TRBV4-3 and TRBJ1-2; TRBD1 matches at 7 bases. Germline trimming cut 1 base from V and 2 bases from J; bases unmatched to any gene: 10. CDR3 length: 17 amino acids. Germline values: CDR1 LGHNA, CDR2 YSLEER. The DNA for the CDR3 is TGCGCCAGCAGCCAAGCCTTACAGGGGTCGGCGAACTATGGCTACACCTTC. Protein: CASSQALQGSANYGYTF.

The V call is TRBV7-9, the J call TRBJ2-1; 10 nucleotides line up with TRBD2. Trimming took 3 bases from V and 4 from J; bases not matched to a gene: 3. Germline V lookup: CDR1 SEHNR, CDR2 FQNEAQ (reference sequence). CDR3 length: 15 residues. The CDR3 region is CASSFRLAGYNEQFF. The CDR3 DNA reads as TGTGCCAGCAGCTTTCGACTAGCGGGTTACAATGAGCAGTTCTTC.

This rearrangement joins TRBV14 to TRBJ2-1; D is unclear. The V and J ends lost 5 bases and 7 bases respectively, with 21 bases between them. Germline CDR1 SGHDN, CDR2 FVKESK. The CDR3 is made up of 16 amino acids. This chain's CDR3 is CASSSPDAASWNEQFF. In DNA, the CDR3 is TGTGCCAGCAGCAGCCCAGATGCGGCGTCTTGGAATGAGCAGTTCTTC.

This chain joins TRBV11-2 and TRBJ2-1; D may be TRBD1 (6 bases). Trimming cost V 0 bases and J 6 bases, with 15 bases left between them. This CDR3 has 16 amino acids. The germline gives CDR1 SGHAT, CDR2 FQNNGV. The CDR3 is CASSLDRGQLSNEQFF. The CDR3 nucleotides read TGTGCCAGCAGCTTAGATCGAGGACAGCTAAGCAATGAGCAGTTCTTC.

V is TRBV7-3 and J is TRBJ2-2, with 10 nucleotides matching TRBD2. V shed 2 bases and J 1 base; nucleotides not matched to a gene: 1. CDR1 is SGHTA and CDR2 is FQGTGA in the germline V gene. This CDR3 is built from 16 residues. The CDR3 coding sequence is TGTGCCAGCAGCTTAGTAGCGGGAGGGAACACCGGGGAGCTGTTTTTT. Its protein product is CASSLVAGGNTGELFF.